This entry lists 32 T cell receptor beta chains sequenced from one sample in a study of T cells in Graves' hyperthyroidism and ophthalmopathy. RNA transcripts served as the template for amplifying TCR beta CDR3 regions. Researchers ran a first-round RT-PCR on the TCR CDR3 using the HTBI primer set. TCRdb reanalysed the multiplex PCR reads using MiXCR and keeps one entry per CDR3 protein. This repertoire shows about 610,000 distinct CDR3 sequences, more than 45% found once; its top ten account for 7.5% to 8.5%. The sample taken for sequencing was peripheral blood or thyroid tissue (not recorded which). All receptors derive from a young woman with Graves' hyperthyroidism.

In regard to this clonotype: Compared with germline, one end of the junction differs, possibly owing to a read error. This chain's CDR3 is CASSAPGPWGYTF. The CDR3 nucleotides are TGTGCCAGCAGTGCTCCAGGGCCCTGGGGCTACACCTTC. This rearrangement joins TRBV10-3 to TRBJ1-2; weak D call: TRBD1 (5 bases). Germline V gene lookup returns CDR1 ENHRY and CDR2 SYGVKD. The CDR3 extends over 13 amino acids.

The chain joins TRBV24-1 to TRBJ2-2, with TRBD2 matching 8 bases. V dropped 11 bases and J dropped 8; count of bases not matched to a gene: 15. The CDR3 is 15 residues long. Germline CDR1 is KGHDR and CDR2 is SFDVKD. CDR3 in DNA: TGTGCCAGCTCACCAATCGCGGGAGGTTTTGGGGAGCTGTTTTTT. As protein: CASSPIAGGFGELFF.

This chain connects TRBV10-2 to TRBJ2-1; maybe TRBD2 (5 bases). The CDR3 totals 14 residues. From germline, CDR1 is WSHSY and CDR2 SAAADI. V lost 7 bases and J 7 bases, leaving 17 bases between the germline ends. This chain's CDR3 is CASTEVGSLNEQFF. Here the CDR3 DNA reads TGCGCCAGCACCGAGGTGGGGAGTCTGAATGAGCAGTTCTTC.

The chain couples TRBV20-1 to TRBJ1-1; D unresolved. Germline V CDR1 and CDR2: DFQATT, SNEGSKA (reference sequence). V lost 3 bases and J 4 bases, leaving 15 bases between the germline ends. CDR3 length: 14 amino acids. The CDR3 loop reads CSASPGTMSTEAFF. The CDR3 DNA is TGCAGTGCTAGCCCTGGCACCATGAGCACTGAAGCTTTCTTT.

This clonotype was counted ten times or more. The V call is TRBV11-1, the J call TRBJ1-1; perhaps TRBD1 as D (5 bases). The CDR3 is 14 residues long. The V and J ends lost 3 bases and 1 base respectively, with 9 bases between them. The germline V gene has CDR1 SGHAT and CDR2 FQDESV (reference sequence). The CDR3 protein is CASSFSGQNTEAFF. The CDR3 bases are TGTGCCAGCAGCTTTTCAGGACAGAACACTGAAGCTTTCTTT.

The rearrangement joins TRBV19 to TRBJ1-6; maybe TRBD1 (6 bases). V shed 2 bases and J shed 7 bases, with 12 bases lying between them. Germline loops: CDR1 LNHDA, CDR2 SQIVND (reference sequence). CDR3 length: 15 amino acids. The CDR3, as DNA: TGTGCCAGTAGTATACAGGGGAAAGAGAATTCACCCCTCCACTTT. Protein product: CASSIQGKENSPLHF. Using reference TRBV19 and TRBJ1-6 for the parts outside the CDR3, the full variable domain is DGGITQSPKYLFRKEGQNVTLSCEQNLNHDAMYWYRQDPGQGLRLIYYSQIVNDFQKGDIAEGYSVSREKKESFPLTVTSAQKNPTAFYLCASSIQGKENSPLHFGNGTRLTVT.

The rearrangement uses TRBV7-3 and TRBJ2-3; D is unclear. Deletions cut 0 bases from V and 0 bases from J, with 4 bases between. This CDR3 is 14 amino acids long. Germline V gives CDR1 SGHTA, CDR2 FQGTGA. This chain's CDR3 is CASSLTYSTDTQYF. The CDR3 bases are TGTGCCAGCAGCTTAACTTACAGCACAGATACGCAGTATTTT.

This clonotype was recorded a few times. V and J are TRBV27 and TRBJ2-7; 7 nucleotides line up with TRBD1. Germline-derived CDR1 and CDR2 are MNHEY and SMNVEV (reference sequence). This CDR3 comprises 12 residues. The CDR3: CTSWDSSYEQYF. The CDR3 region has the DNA TGTACTTCCTGGGACAGCTCCTACGAGCAGTACTTC.

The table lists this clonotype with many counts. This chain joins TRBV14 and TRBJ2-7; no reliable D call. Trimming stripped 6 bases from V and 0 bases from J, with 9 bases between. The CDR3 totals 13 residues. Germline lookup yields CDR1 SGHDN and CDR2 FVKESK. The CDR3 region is CASSPGDSYEQYF. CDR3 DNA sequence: TGTGCCAGCAGTCCCGGTGACTCCTACGAGCAGTACTTC. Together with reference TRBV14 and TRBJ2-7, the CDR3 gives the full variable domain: EAGVTQFPSHSVIEKGQTVTLRCDPISGHDNLYWYRRVMGKEIKFLLHFVKESKQDESGMPNNRFLAERTGGTYSTLKVQPAELEDSGVYFCASSPGDSYEQYFGPGTRLTVT.

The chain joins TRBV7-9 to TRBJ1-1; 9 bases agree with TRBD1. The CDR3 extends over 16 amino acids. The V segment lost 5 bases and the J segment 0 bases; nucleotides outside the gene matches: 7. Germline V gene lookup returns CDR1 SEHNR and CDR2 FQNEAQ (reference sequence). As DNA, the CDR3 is TGTGCCAGCAGCCAAGGACAGGGGCGCGTGAACACTGAAGCTTTCTTT. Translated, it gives CASSQGQGRVNTEAFF.

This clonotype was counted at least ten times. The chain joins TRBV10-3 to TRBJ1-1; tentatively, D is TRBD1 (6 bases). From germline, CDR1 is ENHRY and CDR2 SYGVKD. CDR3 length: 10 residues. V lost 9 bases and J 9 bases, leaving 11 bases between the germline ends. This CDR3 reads CAIGTGQAFF. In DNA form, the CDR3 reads TGTGCCATTGGTACAGGGCAAGCTTTCTTT.

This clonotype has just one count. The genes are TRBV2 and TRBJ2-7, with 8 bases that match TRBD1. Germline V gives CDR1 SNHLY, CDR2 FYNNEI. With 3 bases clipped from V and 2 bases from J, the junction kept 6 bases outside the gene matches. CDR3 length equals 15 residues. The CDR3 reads CASSDRARGPYEQYF. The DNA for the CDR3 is TGTGCCAGCAGTGACCGGGCCAGGGGGCCCTACGAGCAGTACTTC.

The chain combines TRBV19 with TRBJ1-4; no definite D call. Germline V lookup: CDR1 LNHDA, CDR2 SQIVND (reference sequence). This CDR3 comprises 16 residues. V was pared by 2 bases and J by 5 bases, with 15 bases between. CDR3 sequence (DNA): TGTGCCAGTAGTATACTGGCGGGAGCCTACAATGAAAAACTGTTTTTT. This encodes CASSILAGAYNEKLFF.

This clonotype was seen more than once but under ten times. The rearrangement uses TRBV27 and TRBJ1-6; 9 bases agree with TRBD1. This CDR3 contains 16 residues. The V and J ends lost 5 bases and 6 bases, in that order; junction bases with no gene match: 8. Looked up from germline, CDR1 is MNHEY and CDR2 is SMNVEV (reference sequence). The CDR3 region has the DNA TGTGCCAGCAGTAACGACAGGGGGAACTTTAATTCACCCCTCCACTTT. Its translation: CASSNDRGNFNSPLHF.

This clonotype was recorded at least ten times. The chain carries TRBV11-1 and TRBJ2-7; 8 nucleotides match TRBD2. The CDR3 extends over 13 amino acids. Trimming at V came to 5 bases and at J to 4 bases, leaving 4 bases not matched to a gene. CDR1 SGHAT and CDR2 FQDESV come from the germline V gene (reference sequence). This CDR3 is CASSGLAGYEQYF. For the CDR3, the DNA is TGTGCCAGCAGCGGGCTAGCGGGTTACGAGCAGTACTTC.

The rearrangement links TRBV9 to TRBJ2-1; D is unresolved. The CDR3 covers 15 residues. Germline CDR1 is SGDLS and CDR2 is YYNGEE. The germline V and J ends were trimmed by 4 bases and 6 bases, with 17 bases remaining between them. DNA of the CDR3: TGTGCCAGCAGCTATGACTCTGCTCCGAGCAATGAGCAGTTCTTC. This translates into CASSYDSAPSNEQFF.

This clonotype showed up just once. In nucleotides, the CDR3 is TGTGCCAGCAGCTTAAGGACGGCGGGGGTTTCACCCCTCCACTTT. As protein: CASSLRTAGVSPLHF. The chain carries TRBV5-6 and TRBJ1-6; maybe TRBD1 (5 bases). The germline gives CDR1 SGHDT, CDR2 YYEEEE. With 2 bases removed from V and 9 bases from J, the gap between germline ends came to 15 bases. There are 15 residues in the CDR3.

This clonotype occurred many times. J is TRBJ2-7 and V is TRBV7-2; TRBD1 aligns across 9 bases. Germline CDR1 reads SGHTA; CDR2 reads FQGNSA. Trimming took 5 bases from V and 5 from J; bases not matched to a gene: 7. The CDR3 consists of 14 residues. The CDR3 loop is CASSLGQGVHEQYF. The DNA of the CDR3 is TGTGCCAGCAGCCTGGGACAGGGTGTCCACGAGCAGTACTTC.

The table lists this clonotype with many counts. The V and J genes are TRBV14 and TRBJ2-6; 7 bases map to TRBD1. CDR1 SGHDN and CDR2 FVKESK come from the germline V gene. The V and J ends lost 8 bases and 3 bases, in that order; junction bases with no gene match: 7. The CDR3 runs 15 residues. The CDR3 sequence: CASGMTGSGANVLTF. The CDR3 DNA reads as TGTGCCAGCGGGATGACAGGGAGTGGGGCCAACGTCCTGACTTTC.

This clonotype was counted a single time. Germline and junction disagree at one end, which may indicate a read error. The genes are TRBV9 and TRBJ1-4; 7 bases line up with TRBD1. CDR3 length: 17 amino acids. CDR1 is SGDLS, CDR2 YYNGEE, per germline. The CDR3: CASSPRGQAYLDEKLLF. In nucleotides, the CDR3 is TGTGCCAGCAGCCCCCGCGGACAGGCCTATCTGGACGAAAAACTGCTTTTT.

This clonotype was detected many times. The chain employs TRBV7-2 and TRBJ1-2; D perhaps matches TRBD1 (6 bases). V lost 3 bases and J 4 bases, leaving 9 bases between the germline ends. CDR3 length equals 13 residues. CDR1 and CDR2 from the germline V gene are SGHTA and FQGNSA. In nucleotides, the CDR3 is TGTGCCAGCAGCTTGGACAGAAGCTATGGCTACACCTTC. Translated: CASSLDRSYGYTF.

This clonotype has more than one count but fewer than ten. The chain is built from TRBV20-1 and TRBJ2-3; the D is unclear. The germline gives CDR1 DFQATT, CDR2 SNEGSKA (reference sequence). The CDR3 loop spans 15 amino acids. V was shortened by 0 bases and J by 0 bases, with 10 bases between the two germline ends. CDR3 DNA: TGCAGTGCTAGAGAGTTCATCGACAGCACAGATACGCAGTATTTT. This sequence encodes CSAREFIDSTDTQYF.

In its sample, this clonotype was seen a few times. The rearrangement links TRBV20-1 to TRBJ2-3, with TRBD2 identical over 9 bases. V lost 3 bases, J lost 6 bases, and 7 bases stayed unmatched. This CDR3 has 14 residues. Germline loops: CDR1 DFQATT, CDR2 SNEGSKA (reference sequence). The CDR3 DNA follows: TGCAGTGCTAGCGCGGGAGGGCCACCCGATACGCAGTATTTT. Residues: CSASAGGPPDTQYF.

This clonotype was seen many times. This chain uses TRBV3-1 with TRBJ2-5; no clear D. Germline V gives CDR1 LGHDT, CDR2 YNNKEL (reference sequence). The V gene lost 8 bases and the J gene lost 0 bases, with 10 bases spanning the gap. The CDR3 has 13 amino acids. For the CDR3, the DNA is TGTGCCAGCGTGATGGCTAACCAAGAGACCCAGTACTTC. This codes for CASVMANQETQYF.

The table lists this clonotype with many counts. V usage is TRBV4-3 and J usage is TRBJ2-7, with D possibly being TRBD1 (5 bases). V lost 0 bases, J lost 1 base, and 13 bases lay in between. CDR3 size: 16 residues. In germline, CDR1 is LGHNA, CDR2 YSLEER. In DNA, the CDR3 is TGCGCCAGCAGCCAAGAAATAACGGACACGTCCTACGAGCAGTACTTC. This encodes CASSQEITDTSYEQYF.

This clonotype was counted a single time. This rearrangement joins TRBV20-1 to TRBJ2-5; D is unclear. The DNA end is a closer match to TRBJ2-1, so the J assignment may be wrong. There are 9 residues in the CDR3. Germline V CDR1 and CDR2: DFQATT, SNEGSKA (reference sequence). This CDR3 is CSVTNEQFF. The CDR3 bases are TGCAGTGTCACCAATGAGCAGTTCTTC.

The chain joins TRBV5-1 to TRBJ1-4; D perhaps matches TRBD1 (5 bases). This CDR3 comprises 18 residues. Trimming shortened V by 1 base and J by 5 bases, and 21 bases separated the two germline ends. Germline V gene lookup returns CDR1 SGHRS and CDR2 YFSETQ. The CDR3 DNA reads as TGCGCCAGCAGCTTGTTTGCCAGGGAGCAATATTACAATGAAAAACTGTTTTTT. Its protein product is CASSLFAREQYYNEKLFF.

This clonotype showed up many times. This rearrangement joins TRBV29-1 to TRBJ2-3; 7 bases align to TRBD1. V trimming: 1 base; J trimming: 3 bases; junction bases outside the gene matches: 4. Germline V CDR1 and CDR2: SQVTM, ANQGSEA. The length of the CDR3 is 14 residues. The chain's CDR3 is CSVEGQGYTDTQYF. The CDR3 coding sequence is TGCAGCGTTGAAGGACAGGGTTATACAGATACGCAGTATTTT.

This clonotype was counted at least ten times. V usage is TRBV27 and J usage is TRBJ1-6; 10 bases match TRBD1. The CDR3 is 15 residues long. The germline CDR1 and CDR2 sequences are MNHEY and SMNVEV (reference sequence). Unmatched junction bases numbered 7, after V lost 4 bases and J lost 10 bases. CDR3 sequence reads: CASSYRDRGGSPLHF. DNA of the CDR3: TGTGCCAGCAGTTACCGGGACAGGGGAGGCTCACCCCTCCACTTT.

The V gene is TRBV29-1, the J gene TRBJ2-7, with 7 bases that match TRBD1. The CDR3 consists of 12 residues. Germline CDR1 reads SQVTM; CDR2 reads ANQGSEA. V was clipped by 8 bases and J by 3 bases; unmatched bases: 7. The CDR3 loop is CSSPDRDYEQYF. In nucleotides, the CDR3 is TGCAGCAGTCCCGACAGGGACTACGAGCAGTACTTC.

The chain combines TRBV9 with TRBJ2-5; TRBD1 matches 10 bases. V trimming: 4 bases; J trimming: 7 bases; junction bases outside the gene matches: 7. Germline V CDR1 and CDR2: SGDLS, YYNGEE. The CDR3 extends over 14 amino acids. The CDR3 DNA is TGTGCCAGCAGCTACGGGACAGGGGAGGGGACCCAGTACTTC. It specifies CASSYGTGEGTQYF.

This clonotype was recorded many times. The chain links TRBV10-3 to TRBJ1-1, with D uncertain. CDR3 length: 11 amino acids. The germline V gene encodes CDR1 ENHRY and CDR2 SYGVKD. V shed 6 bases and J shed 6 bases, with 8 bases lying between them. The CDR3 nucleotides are TGTGCCATCAGAGAGGGTGCTGAAGCTTTCTTT. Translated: CAIREGAEAFF.